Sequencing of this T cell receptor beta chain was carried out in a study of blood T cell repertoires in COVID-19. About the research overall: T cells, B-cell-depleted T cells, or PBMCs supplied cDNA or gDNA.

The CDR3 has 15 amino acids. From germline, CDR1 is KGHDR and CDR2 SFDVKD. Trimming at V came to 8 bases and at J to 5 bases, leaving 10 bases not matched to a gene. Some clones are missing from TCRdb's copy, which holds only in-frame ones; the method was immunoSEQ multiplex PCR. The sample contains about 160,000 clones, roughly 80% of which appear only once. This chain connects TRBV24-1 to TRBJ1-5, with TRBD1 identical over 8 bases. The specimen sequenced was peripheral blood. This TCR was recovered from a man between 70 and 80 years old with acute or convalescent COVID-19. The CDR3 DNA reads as TGTGCCACCACAATACAGGGGGATGAGGATCAGCCCCAGCATTTT. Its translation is CATTIQGDEDQPQHF.